The T cell receptor beta chain described here comes from a study of cytomegalovirus exposure and HLA in healthy donors. CDR1 and CDR2 from the germline V gene are MNHNY and SVGAGI (reference sequence). The CDR3 consists of 13 residues. V lost 8 bases to trimming and J lost 3 bases; unmatched junction nucleotides: 6. Researchers ran the PCR with 60 Vbeta and 13 Jbeta primers. Produced via immunoSEQ multiplex PCR; TCRdb's table is partial and in-frame only. The sample gives about 95,000 clones, about 86% of which show up once; approximately 4.2% is in the top ten. To note about this clone: What it binds is not known.

Overall study results and limits: V- and J-gene trimming in TCR beta was tied to a missense DCLRE1C variant by an analysis performed later. In a later analysis, HLA-associated TCR beta chains were more clonally expanded than equally common others.

This receptor was taken from a woman aged 70-85 years in good health and CMV-seropositive. The chain has TRBV6-6 and TRBJ2-7; 8 nucleotides line up with TRBD1. The sample taken for sequencing was PBMCs. CDR3 nucleotide sequence: TGTGCCAGCGACCGGACAGGGATCTACGAGCAGTACTTC. Protein sequence: CASDRTGIYEQYF.